This T cell receptor (beta chain) was obtained from a study of blood T cell repertoires in COVID-19. Study context: PBMCs, B-cell-depleted T cells, or T cells provided the cDNA or gDNA that made up the material.

Those who participated ranged in age from about 18 to 89 years and resided in about 24 US areas. No more than 2 weeks before study entry, exposed participants had met a case of COVID-19. In the study's own analysis: The assay estimated nucleated cells by amplifying reference gene primers. Clones were read by immunoSEQ multiplex PCR, and TCRdb kept only the in-frame ones, dropping some. D and trimming were read from the DNA, whereas the V and J calls and clone size are those reported in that table. The table has 270,000 or so clones, roughly 81% seen once; the top ten hold 5% to 8%. V was clipped by 3 bases and J by 7 bases; unmatched bases: 8. CDR3 length equals 14 residues. Per the germline V gene, CDR1 is LNHNV and CDR2 is YYDKDF (reference sequence).

The chain recombines TRBV15 with TRBJ1-2; TRBD1 matches 7 bases. Source material: PBMCs or T cells enriched from blood (not recorded which). This sequence was found in a woman aged 45-65 years who had been exposed to COVID-19. The CDR3 loop is CATSSERGRFGYTF. The CDR3 DNA reads as TGTGCCACCAGCAGCGAGAGGGGGCGCTTTGGCTACACCTTC.